A single sample is the source of the 32 T cell receptor beta chains below, sequenced in a study of OX40 agonist ivuxolimab in advanced cancers. The table came from immunoSEQ multiplex PCR; TCRdb's copy has only in-frame clones and leaves some out. The top ten clones hold under 7.5% of a sample with over 70,000 clones, roughly 86% of them seen once. The sample consisted of CD4+ or CD8+ T cells sorted from blood, taken in a trial of the OX40 agonist ivuxolimab. The receptors were gathered from an adult with an advanced solid tumor such as melanoma, head and neck, liver or kidney cancer.

The J gene is TRBJ2-6, the V gene TRBV9; perhaps D is TRBD1 or TRBD2 (6 bases each). The V and J ends lost 0 bases and 0 bases respectively, with 10 bases between them. This CDR3 region has 17 residues. CDR1 and CDR2 from the germline V gene are SGDLS and YYNGEE. The CDR3 is CASSVGGARSGANVLTF. The CDR3, as DNA: TGTGCCAGCAGCGTAGGGGGGGCCCGCTCTGGGGCCAACGTCCTGACTTTC.

The chain combines TRBV19 with TRBJ1-4, with 10 bases lining up with TRBD1. This CDR3 is 14 amino acids long. Trimming cost V 6 bases and J 15 bases; bases outside gene matches: 13. Germline-derived CDR1 and CDR2 are LNHDA and SQIVND (reference sequence). The CDR3 coding sequence is TGTGCCAGTAGGGGGACAGGGGACCTCACACCATTGTTTTTT. It yields the protein CASRGTGDLTPLFF.

CDR3 protein: CASSYSYGDYGYTF. The CDR3 DNA is TGTGCCAGCAGTTACTCGTATGGGGACTATGGCTACACCTTC. The genes are TRBV6-6 and TRBJ1-2, with no clear D. There are 14 residues in the CDR3. From germline, CDR1 is MNHNY and CDR2 SVGAGI (reference sequence). The V end lost 0 bases, the J end lost 3 bases, and 8 bases lay between the germline ends.

The J gene is TRBJ1-1, the V gene TRBV11-3; D gene ambiguous. CDR1 is SGHNT and CDR2 is YENEEA in the germline V gene. V lost 3 bases to trimming and J lost 7 bases, with 9 bases between them. This CDR3 has 12 residues. The CDR3: CASSFPLGEAFF. CDR3 DNA sequence: TGTGCCAGCAGCTTTCCTTTGGGTGAAGCTTTCTTT.

This chain uses TRBV2 with TRBJ1-2, with 7 positions matching TRBD1. J gave up 7 bases and V 7 bases, and 15 bases lay outside the gene matches. The CDR3 sequence is 15 residues long. Germline V CDR1 and CDR2: SNHLY, FYNNEI. The CDR3 loop is CASTGLRDSVSGYTF. CDR3 sequence (DNA): TGTGCCAGCACTGGATTGAGGGACAGCGTATCTGGCTACACCTTC.

The J gene is TRBJ2-1, the V gene TRBV7-3; possible D gene TRBD2, 6 bases. The CDR3 contains 17 residues. Germline CDR1 is SGHTA and CDR2 is FQGTGA. The V end was cut by 0 bases, the J end by 4 bases, with 16 bases between. CDR3 residues: CASSLTGRRGRYNEQFF. CDR3 DNA: TGTGCCAGCAGCTTAACGGGTCGGAGGGGACGGTACAATGAGCAGTTCTTC.

This clone appeared a few times. The genes are TRBV5-6 and TRBJ1-6; the D is unclear. This CDR3 comprises 12 residues. V was trimmed by 4 bases and J by 8 bases, leaving 7 bases between them. The germline gives CDR1 SGHDT, CDR2 YYEEEE. In DNA form, the CDR3 reads TGTGCCAGCAGCCCCGGGGATTCACCCCTCCACTTT. This gives the protein CASSPGDSPLHF.

The genes are TRBV15 and TRBJ2-3, with TRBD1 identical over 10 bases. The V gene end was trimmed by 2 bases and the J gene end by 2 bases; junction bases not matched to a gene: 10. There are 18 residues in the CDR3. The V gene's germline CDR1 is LNHNV and CDR2 YYDKDF (reference sequence). CDR3 DNA: TGTGCCACCAGCAGAATTGATAGACAGGGGGCCTACACAGATACGCAGTATTTT. This sequence encodes CATSRIDRQGAYTDTQYF. The full variable domain, its missing parts supplied by reference TRBV15 and TRBJ2-3, is DAMVIQNPRYQVTQFGKPVTLSCSQTLNHNVMYWYQQKSSQAPKLLFHYYDKDFNNEADTPDNFQSRRPNTSFCFLDIRSPGLGDTAMYLCATSRIDRQGAYTDTQYFGPGTRLTVL.

This chain links TRBV7-2 with TRBJ1-1; D is unresolved. The CDR3 totals 10 residues. Germline values: CDR1 SGHTA, CDR2 FQGNSA. V gave up 5 bases and J gave up 9 bases, with 7 bases separating them. This CDR3 is CASSLNQAFF. CDR3 nucleotides: TGTGCCAGCAGCCTAAACCAAGCTTTCTTT. Using reference TRBV7-2 and TRBJ1-1 for the parts outside the CDR3, the full variable domain is GAGVSQSPSNKVTEKGKDVELRCDPISGHTALYWYRQSLGQGLEFLIYFQGNSAPDKSGLPSDRFSAERTGGSVSTLTIQRTQQEDSAVYLCASSLNQAFFGQGTRLTVV.

The rearrangement joins TRBV7-2 to TRBJ1-1; TRBD1 agrees at 7 bases. The germline V gene encodes CDR1 SGHTA and CDR2 FQGNSA. V gave up 3 bases and J gave up 11 bases; unmatched junction bases: 6. The CDR3 contains 12 residues. The CDR3 spells CASSFGGQWAFF. CDR3 in DNA: TGTGCCAGCAGCTTCGGGGGACAGTGGGCTTTCTTT.

This clone was seen only a few times. This chain connects TRBV7-2 to TRBJ2-7; no clear D gene. Trimming took off 5 bases at V and 0 bases at J, with 11 bases between the two ends. This CDR3 contains 14 residues. CDR1 is SGHTA, CDR2 FQGNSA, per germline. The CDR3 here is CASSRSAFSYEQYF. CDR3 nucleotides: TGTGCCAGCAGCCGAAGCGCGTTCTCCTACGAGCAGTACTTC.

This rearrangement joins TRBV11-2 to TRBJ1-3; D call uncertain. CDR3 length: 14 residues. From germline, CDR1 is SGHAT and CDR2 FQNNGV. V was cut by 7 bases and J by 0 bases, with 10 bases left in between. CDR3 DNA sequence: TGTGCCAGCACCCCGTCCCGCTCTGGAAACACCATATATTTT. Its protein is CASTPSRSGNTIYF.

About this clone: Sequence at one end of the junction differs from germline and may be a read error. The chain carries TRBV7-3 and TRBJ2-2; 7 bases map to TRBD1. Per germline, CDR1 SGHTA and CDR2 FQGTGA. The CDR3 has 15 amino acids. The CDR3 here is CASSPETGNPGELFF. CDR3 nucleotide sequence: TGTGCCAGCAGCCCCGAGACAGGGAACCCCGGGGAGCTGTTTTTT.

The chain couples TRBV6-5 to TRBJ1-3; the match to TRBD1 covers 7 bases. Trimming at V came to 5 bases and at J to 0 bases, leaving 1 base not matched to a gene. Germline V gives CDR1 MNHEY, CDR2 SVGAGI. This CDR3 contains 14 residues. For the CDR3, the DNA is TGTGCCAGCAGTAGACAGGGCTCTGGAAACACCATATATTTT. Encoded protein: CASSRQGSGNTIYF.

The chain employs TRBV9 and TRBJ2-7; 11 bases agree with TRBD1. This CDR3 spans 15 amino acids. V shed 3 bases and J 4 bases; nucleotides not matched to a gene: 6. The germline V gene encodes CDR1 SGDLS and CDR2 YYNGEE. The CDR3 DNA reads TGTGCCAGCAGCGACGGGACAGGGGGAAAATACGAGCAGTACTTC. Translated, it gives CASSDGTGGKYEQYF. The whole variable domain, filled in from reference TRBV9 and TRBJ2-7, reads DSGVTQTPKHLITATGQRVTLRCSPRSGDLSVYWYQQSLDQGLQFLIQYYNGEERAKGNILERFSAQQFPDLHSELNLSSLELGDSALYFCASSDGTGGKYEQYFGPGTRLTVT.

V is TRBV14 and J is TRBJ2-5; unclear D gene. The ends were cut back, 1 base at V and 6 bases at J, with 3 bases in the middle. The CDR3 is 11 residues long. Germline V gene lookup returns CDR1 SGHDN and CDR2 FVKESK. CDR3 nucleotide sequence: TGTGCCAGCAGCCAAGGCAAGACCCAGTACTTC. Amino acid sequence: CASSQGKTQYF.

V is TRBV9 and J is TRBJ2-6; D is uncertain. Germline lookup yields CDR1 SGDLS and CDR2 YYNGEE. V lost 4 bases and J lost 0, with 5 bases in between. The CDR3 is 14 amino acids. The CDR3 loop reads CASSSDSGANVLTF. CDR3 bases: TGTGCCAGCAGCTCGGACTCTGGGGCCAACGTCCTGACTTTC.

The chain combines TRBV18 with TRBJ1-1; D unclear. In germline, CDR1 is KGHSH, CDR2 LQKENI. The CDR3 is 13 residues long. With 6 bases removed from V and 6 bases from J, the gap between germline ends came to 14 bases. In nucleotides, the CDR3 is TGTGCCAGCTCCGCCCTGAGGGTGGCTGAAGCTTTCTTT. Protein sequence: CASSALRVAEAFF.

This chain connects TRBV27 to TRBJ1-3, with a weak D call TRBD1 (5 bases). Germline assignment: CDR1 MNHEY and CDR2 SMNVEV (reference sequence). The ends were cut back, 6 bases at V and 3 bases at J, with 9 bases in the middle. The length of the CDR3 is 13 residues. CDR3: CASSVGGGNTIYF. As DNA, the CDR3 is TGTGCCAGCAGCGTCGGGGGTGGAAACACCATATATTTT.

The chain joins TRBV5-1 to TRBJ2-1; D unclear. The CDR3 contains 15 residues. Per the germline V gene, CDR1 is SGHRS and CDR2 is YFSETQ. The V end lost 0 bases, the J end lost 5 bases, and 12 bases lay between the germline ends. The CDR3 nucleotides are TGCGCCAGCAGCTTGGTTGGCTCCGAGAACAATGAGCAGTTCTTC. Its translation is CASSLVGSENNEQFF.

This sequence joins TRBV11-2 and TRBJ1-5; perhaps TRBD1 as D (5 bases). V was cut by 5 bases and J by 3 bases, with 11 bases left in between. There are 14 residues in the CDR3. Germline CDR1 SGHAT, CDR2 FQNNGV. CDR3 residues: CASSPGPLNQPQHF. The DNA for the CDR3 is TGTGCCAGCAGCCCGGGACCTCTCAATCAGCCCCAGCATTTT. The whole variable domain, remainder taken from reference TRBV11-2 and TRBJ1-5, is EAGVAQSPRYKIIEKRQSVAFWCNPISGHATLYWYQQILGQGPKLLIQFQNNGVVDDSQLPKDRFSAERLKGVDSTLKIQPAKLEDSAVYLCASSPGPLNQPQHFGDGTRLSIL.

The genes are TRBV6-5 and TRBJ2-7; the match to TRBD1 covers 7 bases. CDR1 is MNHEY and CDR2 is SVGAGI in the germline V gene. V gave up 6 bases and J gave up 7 bases; unmatched junction bases: 15. The CDR3 is made up of 15 amino acids. The CDR3 DNA follows: TGTGCCAGCAGCCGCACAGGGGATTCATGGGCGGAGCAGTACTTC. Protein sequence: CASSRTGDSWAEQYF.

J is TRBJ1-1 and V is TRBV6-1; no clear D. This CDR3 is built from 12 residues. Trimming shortened V by 6 bases and J by 1 base, and 6 bases separated the two germline ends. Germline V gives CDR1 MNHNS, CDR2 SASEGT. The CDR3 is CASRRENTEAFF. The CDR3 bases are TGTGCCAGCAGGAGAGAGAACACTGAAGCTTTCTTT.

The V call is TRBV4-1, the J call TRBJ1-2; 8 nucleotides align to TRBD1. V lost 1 base to trimming and J lost 7 bases; unmatched junction nucleotides: 5. Per the germline V gene, CDR1 is MGHRA and CDR2 is YSYEKL. This CDR3 is 14 amino acids long. CDR3 DNA: TGCGCCAGCAGCCAAGGGACAGGGACCCGTGGCTACACCTTC. Its protein product is CASSQGTGTRGYTF.

The chain employs TRBV11-2 and TRBJ2-1; 7 nucleotides agree with TRBD2. The germline V gene has CDR1 SGHAT and CDR2 FQNNGV. After removal of 5 bases from V and 4 bases from J, the junction contained 11 bases not matched to a gene. This CDR3 comprises 16 residues. The CDR3 loop is CASSHILADTYNEQFF. Written as DNA, the CDR3 is TGTGCCAGCAGCCACATCCTAGCGGACACGTACAATGAGCAGTTCTTC.

The CDR3 nucleotides are TGTGCCAGCAGCTTAGTCCGAGCCAGCCTTAGGGCTGAAGCTTTCTTT. It is translated as CASSLVRASLRAEAFF. The chain links TRBV7-2 to TRBJ1-1; D unresolved. CDR3 length equals 16 residues. The germline gives CDR1 SGHTA, CDR2 FQGNSA. Deletions cut 1 base from V and 6 bases from J, with 18 bases between.

This clone appeared a single time. The chain is built from TRBV6-1 and TRBJ2-7; TRBD1 might be the D (5 bases). From germline, CDR1 is MNHNS and CDR2 SASEGT. Trimming left V 3 bases short and J 3 bases short, with 18 bases between. This CDR3 contains 16 residues. The CDR3 DNA follows: TGTGCCAGCAGTGATATCATAGGGGCAGGGCGCTACGAGCAGTACTTC. Translation gives CASSDIIGAGRYEQYF.

The J gene is TRBJ2-5, the V gene TRBV7-9; D unclear. The germline CDR1 and CDR2 sequences are SEHNR and FQNEAQ (reference sequence). V dropped 5 bases and J dropped 4 bases, with 8 bases sitting between them. CDR3 size: 12 residues. The CDR3: CASSPGLETQYF. The CDR3 DNA follows: TGTGCCAGCAGCCCCGGGCTAGAGACCCAGTACTTC.

This clone was counted once. The gene calls are TRBV7-7 and TRBJ1-1; unclear D gene. This CDR3 contains 13 residues. Germline assignment: CDR1 SSHAT and CDR2 FNYEAQ (reference sequence). The CDR3 reads CAGSVARNTEAFF. The DNA for the CDR3 is TGTGCTGGCAGCGTAGCACGGAACACTGAAGCTTTCTTT. Together with reference TRBV7-7 and TRBJ1-1, the CDR3 gives the full variable domain: GAGVSQSPRYKVTKRGQDVTLRCDPISSHATLYWYQQALGQGPEFLTYFNYEAQPDKSGLPSDRFSAERPEGSISTLTIQRTEQRDSAMYRCAGSVARNTEAFFGQGTRLTVV.

The J gene is TRBJ2-5, the V gene TRBV27; D ambiguous. CDR3 length: 13 residues. Germline assignment: CDR1 MNHEY and CDR2 SMNVEV (reference sequence). V was trimmed by 0 bases and J by 2 bases, leaving 4 bases between them. Here the CDR3 DNA reads TGTGCCAGCAGTTTATCCAGTCAAGAGACCCAGTACTTC. It specifies CASSLSSQETQYF.

This clone is a singleton in its sample. The chain is built from TRBV5-4 and TRBJ2-7; D assignment may be TRBD1 or TRBD2 (5 bases each). The germline V gene has CDR1 SGHNT and CDR2 YYREEE (reference sequence). Between the trimmed V and J ends, which lost 2 bases and 2 bases, there was a span of 11 bases. CDR3 length equals 14 residues. The CDR3 bases are TGTGCCAGCAGCTTAATGGGGGATACCTACGAGCAGTACTTC. Its protein product is CASSLMGDTYEQYF. Full variable domain (missing parts from reference TRBV5-4 and TRBJ2-7): ETGVTQSPTHLIKTRGQQVTLRCSSQSGHNTVSWYQQALGQGPQFIFQYYREEENGRGNFPPRFSGLQFPNYSSELNVNALELDDSALYLCASSLMGDTYEQYFGPGTRLTVT.

V gene TRBV19 combines with J gene TRBJ1-6; D might be TRBD1 (5 bases). There are 15 residues in the CDR3. Trimming pared 9 bases from V and 7 bases from J, leaving 19 bases between. The germline V gene has CDR1 LNHDA and CDR2 SQIVND (reference sequence). DNA for the CDR3: TGTGCCAGCCGCCGGGACGGAACGGAAAATTCACCCCTCCACTTT. Protein sequence: CASRRDGTENSPLHF.